The present T cell receptor beta chain was sequenced within a study of blood T cell repertoires in COVID-19. Study at large: Both acute and convalescent COVID-19 samples were obtained from the United States, Italy and Spain. PBMCs, B-cell-depleted T cells, or T cells were the source of the cDNA or gDNA that made up the material.

In germline, CDR1 is SGHRS, CDR2 YFSETQ. V was clipped by 5 bases and J by 7 bases; unmatched bases: 5. The CDR3 is made up of 13 amino acids. As processed by the authors: Amplifying reference gene primers gave estimates of nucleated cell counts. Sequencing used immunoSEQ multiplex PCR; TCRdb keeps in-frame clones, though not all of them. The DNA gave D and trimming, while V, J and clone size come from that table. This sample has around 70,000 clones, with around 85% found just once. This TCR derives from a woman in her forties or fifties with acute or convalescent COVID-19. The chain links TRBV5-1 to TRBJ1-4, with 7 bases lining up with TRBD1. Sequences were obtained from peripheral blood. The CDR3 region is CASRGQGGEKLFF. The CDR3 region has the DNA TGCGCCAGCAGAGGCCAGGGGGGTGAAAAACTGTTTTTT. The full variable domain, completed using reference TRBV5-1 and TRBJ1-4, is KAGVTQTPRYLIKTRGQQVTLSCSPISGHRSVSWYQQTPGQGLQFLFEYFSETQRNKGNFPGRFSGRQFSNSRSEMNVSTLELGDSALYLCASRGQGGEKLFFGSGTQLSVL.